Listed below are T cell receptor beta chains from one sample, sequenced in a study of blood T cell repertoires in COVID-19. The assay was immunoSEQ multiplex PCR, and TCRdb's table has in-frame clones only and misses some. The sample holds roughly 250,000 clones; more than 80% are singletons and the top ten take just over 0.85%. The sample consisted of PBMCs or T cells enriched from blood (not recorded which). These receptor sequences come from a man aged 50-60 years who had been exposed to COVID-19. Each CDR3 is given with its conserved first and last residue. A D gene is named only where the DNA matches it firmly. Part of the rows lack a size; the others show once, few, many or a class for expanded clones.

V gene	clone size	J gene	D gene	CDR3 DNA	CDR3 protein
TRBV5-1	NA	TRBJ1-2	NA	TGCGCCAGCAGCTTGGCCATGGCAGACTATGGCTACACCTTC	CASSLAMADYGYTF
TRBV27	NA	TRBJ1-1	NA	TGTGCCAGCAGTTCCTTTTCGGGACAGAACACTGAAGCTTTCTTT	CASSSFSGQNTEAFF
TRBV7-8	NA	TRBJ1-1	TRBD1	TGTGCCAGCAGCATCCAGGGGGTGAGTCTCACTGAAGCTTTCTTT	CASSIQGVSLTEAFF
TRBV2	NA	TRBJ1-2	NA	TGTGCCAGCAGTCGTGGTCTGGCGGCAGCGGCCCATGGCTACACCTTC	CASSRGLAAAAHGYTF
TRBV11-3	once	TRBJ1-2	TRBD1	TGTGCCAGCAGCTTAACGGGACAGGGGATAGACTATGGCTACACCTTC	CASSLTGQGIDYGYTF
TRBV4-1	NA	TRBJ1-4	NA	TGCGCCAGCAGTTTAGGGGGTAATGAAAAACTGTTTTTT	CASSLGGNEKLFF
TRBV7-9	NA	TRBJ2-2	NA	TGTGCCAGCAGCTTAGAGGTGACAGGGCTGTTTTTT	CASSLEVTGLFF
TRBV6-5	NA	TRBJ1-6	TRBD1	TGTGCCAGCGGTACAGGGGGCCCCTATAATTCACCCCTCCACTTT	CASGTGGPYNSPLHF
TRBV18	NA	TRBJ2-1	NA	TGTGCCAGCTCACCACTCGCGGGGTTATACAATGAGCAGTTCTTC	CASSPLAGLYNEQFF
TRBV19	once	TRBJ2-1	NA	TGTGCCAGTAGTATAGTTCAGGGTTCCTACAATGAGCAGTTCTTC	CASSIVQGSYNEQFF
TRBV18	once	TRBJ1-3	NA	TGTGCCAGCTCCTTGACTGCTCCATCCTCTGGAAACACCATATATTTT	CASSLTAPSSGNTIYF
TRBV11-2	NA	TRBJ1-1	TRBD1	TGTGCCAGCAGCTCAGGGGGGACAGGGAACGCTGAAGCTTTCTTT	CASSSGGTGNAEAFF
TRBV18	NA	TRBJ2-2	NA	TGTGCCAGCTCACCACTTGCTATAACGAACACCGGGGAGCTGTTTTTT	CASSPLAITNTGELFF
TRBV14	NA	TRBJ2-5	NA	TGTGCCAGCAGCCCAAGACAGCGCCAAGAGACCCAGTACTTC	CASSPRQRQETQYF
TRBV19	NA	TRBJ1-2	TRBD1	TGTGCCAGTAGTAGACCCCAATTTGGACAGGGGCCGAGCTATGGCTACACCTTC	CASSRPQFGQGPSYGYTF
TRBV9	NA	TRBJ2-2	NA	TGTGCCAGCAGCCCGAGGGGAGGAGAGCGGGCCGGGGAGCTGTTTTTT	CASSPRGGERAGELFF
TRBV5-1	few	TRBJ1-2	TRBD1	TGCGCCAGCAGCCAGGGGGACAGGAACTATGGCTACACCTTC	CASSQGDRNYGYTF
TRBV7-3	NA	TRBJ2-3	NA	TGTGCCAGCAGCCCTTCGGGGGCAGATACGCAGTATTTT	CASSPSGADTQYF
TRBV14	NA	TRBJ2-3	TRBD2	TGTGCCAGCAGCCTCGGACTAGCGGGGGGTCTAGATACGCAGTATTTT	CASSLGLAGGLDTQYF
TRBV19	NA	TRBJ1-1	TRBD1	TGTGCCAGCACCGTGACAGGGATTCAAACTGAAGCTTTCTTT	CASTVTGIQTEAFF
TRBV28	NA	TRBJ1-6	NA	TGTGCCAGCAGTTACCCAGGTAATTCGCTCCACTTT	CASSYPGNSLHF
TRBV13	NA	TRBJ1-1	TRBD1	TGTGCCAGCAGCCTCCGGGACAGGGTCGTTCGGAACACTGAAGCTTTCTTT	CASSLRDRVVRNTEAFF
TRBV5-5	NA	TRBJ2-7	NA	TGTGCCAGCAGCACGGGGCCCGGGGAGGCCTACGAGCAGTACTTC	CASSTGPGEAYEQYF
TRBV28	few	TRBJ1-1	TRBD1	TGTGCCAGCAGCTCCTCCGGGACAGTGAACACTGAAGCTTTCTTT	CASSSSGTVNTEAFF
TRBV9	NA	TRBJ1-6	NA	TGTGCCAGCAGCGTAGAGGCAGGGGCAGCGAATTCACCCCTCCACTTT	CASSVEAGAANSPLHF
TRBV28	NA	TRBJ1-5	NA	TGTGCCAGCAGTTTGCGGGGGACGATTCAGCCCCAGCATTTT	CASSLRGTIQPQHF
TRBV2	NA	TRBJ1-4	NA	TGTGCCAGCAGTGAAGCGCATGGAGGGGCAAAACTGTTTTTT	CASSEAHGGAKLFF
TRBV7-6	NA	TRBJ1-5	NA	TGTGCCAGCAGCTTACAGACAGACTTTAATCAGCCCCAGCATTTT	CASSLQTDFNQPQHF
TRBV2	once	TRBJ2-1	NA	TGTGCCAGCAGAACCCAGGGCCAGAGTCTTGAGCAGTTCTTC	CASRTQGQSLEQFF
TRBV19	NA	TRBJ1-2	TRBD1	TGTGCCAGCGGCCCCAGACAGGGTTCTATTAATGGCTACACCTTC	CASGPRQGSINGYTF
TRBV7-2	few	TRBJ1-2	NA	TGTGCCAGCAGCCGCCGCACGGGGGGCGACTATGGCTACACCTTC	CASSRRTGGDYGYTF
TRBV28	NA	TRBJ1-4	NA	TGTGCCAGCAGGTCCCAAACAGGGTTTTCTAATGAAAAACTGTTTTTT	CASRSQTGFSNEKLFF
TRBV28	NA	TRBJ1-2	NA	TGTGCCAGCAGTTTAGTTGCAGGGAACTATGGCTACACCTTC	CASSLVAGNYGYTF
TRBV3-1/TRBV3-2	NA	TRBJ2-1	NA	TGTGCCAGCAGCCAAGATCCAGGGGACAATGAGCAGTTCTTC	CASSQDPGDNEQFF
TRBV11-2	NA	TRBJ1-2	NA	TGTGCCAGCAGCTTAGATCGAGGAAGCGGGTATGGCTACACCTTC	CASSLDRGSGYGYTF
TRBV28	NA	TRBJ1-4	NA	TGTGCCAGCAGTCCGGGGGGCCCTCCCCTTAATGAAAAACTGTTTTTT	CASSPGGPPLNEKLFF
TRBV6-5	NA	TRBJ2-1	TRBD1	TGTGCCAGCGGGGACAGATACAATGAGCAGTTCTTC	CASGDRYNEQFF
TRBV13	NA	TRBJ1-4	NA	TGTGCCAGCAGCGCCCCGGGGGAAAATGAAAAACTGTTTTTT	CASSAPGENEKLFF
TRBV18	NA	TRBJ1-5	TRBD1	TGTGCCAGCTCACCAACGGGACAGGGGGCCGGTCAGCCCCAGCATTTT	CASSPTGQGAGQPQHF
TRBV25-1	NA	TRBJ1-1	NA	TGTGCCAACCCGTTGGGGGGGGACACTGAAGCTTTCTTT	CANPLGGDTEAFF
TRBV5-1	NA	TRBJ1-6	NA	TGCGCCAGCAGCCCCGGGGAATATAATTCACCCCTCCACTTT	CASSPGEYNSPLHF
TRBV19	NA	TRBJ1-1	NA	TGTGCCAGTAGTATAGGTGGGGCACCGAACACTGAAGCTTTCTTT	CASSIGGAPNTEAFF
TRBV5-1	NA	TRBJ1-2	NA	TGCGCCAGCAGCGGGGAGGCAGGCCAATCGGGCTACACCTTC	CASSGEAGQSGYTF
TRBV21-1	few	TRBJ2-7	NA	TGTGCCAGCAGCCGCAAAGACAGAGAATCAAGGTCCTACGAGCAGTACTTC	CASSRKDRESRSYEQYF
TRBV28	NA	TRBJ1-2	NA	TGTGCCAGCAGTTGGACTGTCTATGGCTACACCTTC	CASSWTVYGYTF
TRBV11-3	NA	TRBJ2-1	TRBD1	TGTGCCAGCAGCCAGGACAGGGCAGAGCAGTTCTTC	CASSQDRAEQFF
TRBV12-3/TRBV12-4	NA	TRBJ2-1	NA	TGTGCCAGCACTTGGGGCAGCCTAACTGAGCAGTTCTTC	CASTWGSLTEQFF
TRBV19	NA	TRBJ1-1	NA	TGTGCCAGTGGCTGGACAGCGGGGACTGAAGCTTTCTTT	CASGWTAGTEAFF
TRBV18	NA	TRBJ1-4	NA	TGTGCCAGCTCACCGACAGGAACAACTAATGAAAAACTGTTTTTT	CASSPTGTTNEKLFF
TRBV5-6	NA	TRBJ2-5	NA	TGTGCCAGCAGCGCCGGACAAATGGAGACCCAGTACTTC	CASSAGQMETQYF
TRBV9	NA	TRBJ2-3	NA	TGTGCCAGCAGCGTAGCGGGGGTTAGCACAGATACGCAGTATTTT	CASSVAGVSTDTQYF
TRBV6-4	once	TRBJ1-1	NA	TGTGCCAGCAGTGCTGGCGGTCTGAACACTGAAGCTTTCTTT	CASSAGGLNTEAFF
TRBV28	NA	TRBJ2-5	TRBD1	TGTGCCAGCCTATGGGGGACAGGGGGCGTGGAGACCCAGTACTTC	CASLWGTGGVETQYF
TRBV5-4	NA	TRBJ2-3	NA	TGTGCCAGCAGCTGGCGGTCGGCAGATACGCAGTATTTT	CASSWRSADTQYF
TRBV11-1	once	TRBJ2-7	NA	TGTGCCAGCAGCTTAGTCGGGGGAGGCGAGCAGTACTTC	CASSLVGGGEQYF
TRBV9	NA	TRBJ1-2	TRBD1	TGTGCCAGCAGCGTAGGAATGGGACAGGGGGAGAATGGCTACACCTTC	CASSVGMGQGENGYTF
TRBV5-1	once	TRBJ2-3	TRBD1	TGCGCCAGCAGCGTCCCGACAGGGGGCGCGAGCACAGATACGCAGTATTTT	CASSVPTGGASTDTQYF
TRBV18	few	TRBJ2-1	TRBD1	TGTGCCAGCTCATTCGGGACAGGGCTATCATACAATGAGCAGTTCTTC	CASSFGTGLSYNEQFF
TRBV30	few	TRBJ1-2	NA	TGTGCCTGGAAACCCCCGGGTGCACTCAACATCTATGGCTACACCTTC	CAWKPPGALNIYGYTF